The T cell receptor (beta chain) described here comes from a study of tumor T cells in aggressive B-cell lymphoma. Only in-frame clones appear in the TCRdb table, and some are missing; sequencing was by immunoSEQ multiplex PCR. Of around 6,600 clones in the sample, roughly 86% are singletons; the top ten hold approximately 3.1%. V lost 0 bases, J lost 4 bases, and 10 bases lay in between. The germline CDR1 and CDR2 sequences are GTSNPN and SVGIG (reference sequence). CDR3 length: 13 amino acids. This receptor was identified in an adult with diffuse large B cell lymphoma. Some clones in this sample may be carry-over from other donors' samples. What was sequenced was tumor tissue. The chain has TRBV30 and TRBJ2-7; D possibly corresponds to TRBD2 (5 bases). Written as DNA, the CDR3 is TGTGCCTGGAGTGTGCAAGGCGGGTACGAGCAGTACTTC. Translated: CAWSVQGGYEQYF.